The rows below give T cell receptor beta chains drawn from one sample of a study of read filtering for tumor transcriptome and immune sequencing. One entry per CDR3 protein results from TCRdb running MiXCR on the reads. The sample carries about 39,000 distinct CDR3 sequences, around 15% recorded once. The sample was a population of CD138-negative cells sorted from bone marrow. The receptors come from a donor aged 40 or over with multiple myeloma. Each CDR3 is given with its conserved first and last residue. A D gene is named only where the DNA matches it firmly. Size values are once, few and many counts, or a class for expanded clones, and some rows have none.

>TRBV20-1|NA|TRBJ2-6|NA
CSARVSGANVLTF
TGCAGTGCTAGAGTTTCTGGGGCCAACGTCCTGACTTTC
>TRBV7-9|many|TRBJ2-7|NA
CASSSKTGRMDEQYF
TGTGCCAGCAGCTCGAAAACAGGGAGAATGGACGAGCAGTACTTC
>TRBV2|few|TRBJ2-1|NA
CASRYTHQFF
TGTGCCAGCAGATATACCCACCAGTTCTTC
>TRBV7-9|NA|TRBJ2-1|TRBD2
CASSLEAGGPFGEQFF
TGTGCCAGCAGCTTAGAGGCGGGGGGGCCTTTTGGTGAGCAGTTCTTC
>TRBV5-1|many|TRBJ1-1|NA
CASSQIMNTEAFF
TGCGCCAGCAGCCAAATTATGAACACTGAAGCTTTCTTT
>TRBV12-3/TRBV12-4|many|TRBJ1-2|NA
CASSSGTVYGYTF
TGTGCCAGCAGTTCCGGGACGGTCTATGGCTACACCTTC
>TRBV6-5|NA|TRBJ2-4|NA
CASRNQGLNIQYF
TGTGCCAGCAGAAATCAGGGGTTGAACATTCAGTACTTC
>TRBV14|many|TRBJ1-1|TRBD1
CASSQGDRGAVGAFF
TGTGCCAGCAGCCAAGGGGACAGGGGGGCTGTGGGAGCTTTCTTT
>TRBV6-7|NA|TRBJ2-1|TRBD2
CASSYAGLAGGGLSYNEQFF
TGTGCCAGCAGTTACGCGGGACTAGCGGGAGGGGGGCTTTCCTACAATGAGCAGTTCTTC
>TRBV11-2|many|TRBJ1-1|NA
CASSSEQPGSTEAFF
TGTGCCAGCAGCTCCGAGCAGCCAGGGAGCACTGAAGCTTTCTTT
>TRBV20-1|many|TRBJ2-7|TRBD1
CSARDNRGSNSYEQYF
TGCAGTGCTAGAGACAACAGGGGTTCTAACTCTTACGAGCAGTACTTC
>TRBV28|NA|TRBJ2-7|NA
CASSPVFTPIF
TGTGCCAGCAGTCCCGTCTTCACTCCTATCTTC
>TRBV11-2|many|TRBJ2-3|NA
CASRKGGDTQYF
TGTGCCAGCAGAAAGGGAGGAGATACGCAGTATTTT
>TRBV5-5|many|TRBJ2-1|NA
CASSPLFIRIYNEQFF
TGTGCCAGCAGCCCCCTTTTCATTAGGATTTACAATGAGCAGTTCTTC
>TRBV28|NA|TRBJ2-3|NA
CASSLGRTGITDTQYF
TGTGCCAGCAGTTTAGGCCGGACCGGGATCACAGATACGCAGTATTTT
>TRBV20-1|many|TRBJ1-4|NA
CSASGGTLNEKLFF
TGCAGTGCTAGTGGCGGGACACTGAATGAAAAACTGTTTTTT
>TRBV5-1|many|TRBJ2-2|NA
CASSLRDSNTGELFF
TGCGCCAGCAGCTTGAGGGACTCTAACACCGGGGAGCTGTTTTTT
>TRBV29-1|NA|TRBJ2-5|NA
CSVFEETQYF
TGCAGCGTTTTCGAAGAGACCCAGTACTTC
>TRBV6-1|NA|TRBJ2-5|TRBD1
CASSGRDRGRETQYF
TGTGCCAGCAGTGGCCGGGACAGGGGGCGTGAGACCCAGTACTTC
>TRBV6-6|many|TRBJ1-5|NA
CASSVQDSNQPQHF
TGTGCCAGCAGTGTACAGGATAGCAATCAGCCCCAGCATTTT
>TRBV27|many|TRBJ2-5|NA
CASSSSVIATQYF
TGTGCCAGCAGTTCCTCTGTAATCGCTACCCAGTACTTC
>TRBV7-9|many|TRBJ2-3|TRBD1
CASSLGDRGRVTDTQYF
TGTGCCAGCAGCTTAGGGGACAGGGGGCGCGTGACAGATACGCAGTATTTT
>TRBV5-1|many|TRBJ1-1|NA
CASSLGDAEAFF
TGCGCCAGCAGCTTGGGGGACGCTGAAGCTTTCTTT
>TRBV30|NA|TRBJ2-3|TRBD2
CAWWTSGRARGTGTQYF
TGTGCCTGGTGGACTAGCGGGAGGGCCCGCGGCACAGGTACGCAGTACTTT
>TRBV25-1|many|TRBJ2-3|NA
CASSEVGDTQYF
TGTGCCAGCAGTGAAGTGGGAGATACGCAGTATTTT
>TRBV29-1|many|TRBJ2-3|NA
CSVESGVLGGTQYF
TGCAGCGTTGAGTCGGGAGTTTTAGGGGGTACGCAGTATTTT
>TRBV20-1|many|TRBJ1-2|NA
CSASPVGGPNYGYTF
TGCAGTGCTAGCCCGGTAGGGGGTCCTAACTATGGCTACACCTTC
>TRBV24-1|many|TRBJ2-2|NA
CATSPRRELFF
TGTGCCACCTCTCCTAGACGGGAGCTGTTTTTT
>TRBV7-9|many|TRBJ1-2|NA
CASRMGTNYGYTF
TGTGCCAGCAGAATGGGTACTAACTATGGCTACACCTTC
>TRBV5-4|few|TRBJ2-7|TRBD2
CASSGGLAGGYAHEQYF
TGTGCCAGCAGCGGAGGACTAGCGGGGGGGTACGCCCACGAGCAGTACTTC
>TRBV6-1|many|TRBJ2-1|NA
CASSELGRGNEQFF
TGTGCCAGCAGTGAATTGGGCCGGGGCAATGAGCAGTTCTTC
>TRBV7-3|many|TRBJ1-1|NA
CASSLTALNTEAFF
TGTGCCAGCAGCTTAACAGCGTTGAACACTGAAGCTTTCTTT
>TRBV20-1|many|TRBJ2-6|NA
CSAWGPGANVLTF
TGCAGTGCTTGGGGCCCCGGGGCCAACGTCCTGACTTTC
>TRBV7-9|few|TRBJ1-5|NA
CASSLGEYQPQHF
TGTGCCAGCAGCTTAGGAGAATATCAGCCCCAGCATTTT
>TRBV12-3/TRBV12-4|many|TRBJ1-5|NA
CASSLNSNQPQHF
TGTGCCAGCAGTTTAAACAGCAATCAGCCCCAGCATTTT
>TRBV7-6|many|TRBJ1-1|NA
CASSLLGQHNTEAFF
TGTGCCAGCAGCTTATTAGGACAGCATAACACTGAAGCTTTCTTT
>TRBV2|many|TRBJ1-4|TRBD1
CASGTGNEKLFF
TGTGCCAGCGGGACAGGGAATGAAAAACTGTTTTTT
>TRBV18|many|TRBJ1-1|TRBD1
CASSPPYRGFTEAFF
TGTGCCAGCTCACCACCTTACAGGGGCTTCACTGAAGCTTTCTTT
>TRBV11-2|NA|TRBJ1-2|TRBD1
CASSSPGGDRGAYGYTF
TGTGCCAGCAGCTCCCCGGGGGGAGACAGGGGGGCCTATGGCTACACCTTC
>TRBV11-2|many|TRBJ1-1|TRBD1
CASSPSGGGLNTEAFF
TGTGCCAGCAGCCCTTCAGGAGGGGGCCTGAACACTGAAGCTTTCTTT
>TRBV6-5|many|TRBJ2-2|NA
CASSYQTGHTGELFF
TGTGCCAGCAGCTACCAGACAGGTCACACCGGGGAGCTGTTTTTT
>TRBV27|once|TRBJ2-7|NA
CAGSFRSSCEQYF
TGTGCCGGCAGTTTTCGGAGCTCCTGCGAGCAGTACTTC
>TRBV11-2|many|TRBJ2-5|NA
CASSSHPGEGETQYF
TGTGCCAGCAGTTCCCATCCGGGGGAAGGGGAGACCCAGTACTTC
>TRBV10-3|many|TRBJ1-2|NA
CAISESGAGYTF
TGTGCCATCAGTGAGTCAGGGGCGGGCTACACCTTC
>TRBV12-5|many|TRBJ2-2|TRBD2
CASGLMTSGYDAPAGELFF
TGTGCTAGTGGTTTGATGACTAGCGGGTATGATGCACCCGCCGGGGAGCTGTTTTTT
>TRBV5-1|many|TRBJ2-1|NA
CASSSQPGYEQFF
TGCGCCAGCAGCTCGCAGCCGGGGTATGAGCAGTTCTTC
>TRBV20-1|many|TRBJ2-7|TRBD1
CSAQRTGVSEQYF
TGCAGTGCTCAACGGACAGGGGTAAGCGAGCAGTACTTC
>TRBV5-1|many|TRBJ1-1|NA
CASSLQNTGNTEAFF
TGCGCCAGCAGCTTACAAAACACCGGGAACACTGAAGCTTTCTTT
>TRBV19|medium-sized|TRBJ2-1|NA
CASSLSRQAGEQFF
TGTGCCAGTAGTCTTTCCCGACAGGCTGGCGAGCAGTTCTTC
>TRBV5-1|many|TRBJ2-2|NA
CASGQREFYTGELFF
TGCGCCAGCGGACAACGGGAGTTTTACACCGGGGAGCTGTTTTTT
>TRBV3-1|many|TRBJ1-1|NA
CASSRDTTNTEAFF
TGTGCCAGCAGCCGGGACACAACGAACACTGAAGCTTTCTTT
>TRBV3-1|many|TRBJ1-3|TRBD1
CASSQWTGTGNTIYF
TGTGCCAGCAGCCAATGGACAGGGACTGGAAACACCATATATTTT
>TRBV20-1|many|TRBJ1-6|NA
CSARGNSYNSPLHF
TGCAGTGCTAGAGGGAACTCCTATAATTCACCCCTCCACTTT